Below are 29 T cell receptor beta chains sequenced from a single sample in a study of T cell responses to AZD1222 COVID-19 vaccine. Clones were sequenced by immunoSEQ multiplex PCR, and TCRdb holds only the in-frame ones, with some missing. The table has 90,000 to 95,000 clones, 85% to 90% seen once. The sample was peripheral blood, taken 28 days after the second AZD1222 dose. The origin of the receptors is an adult who received the AZD1222 COVID-19 vaccine.

In its sample, this clone is medium-sized (0.01 to 0.1%). The V gene is TRBV6-1, the J gene TRBJ2-7, with 11 bases matching TRBD2. This CDR3 is built from 16 residues. The V segment lost 1 base and the J segment 2 bases; nucleotides outside the gene matches: 4. CDR1 and CDR2 from the germline V gene are MNHNS and SASEGT. Here the CDR3 reads CASSEGGLAATYEQYF. The CDR3 region has the DNA TGTGCCAGCAGTGAAGGGGGACTAGCGGCTACCTACGAGCAGTACTTC.

This chain links TRBV21-1 with TRBJ2-1; the DNA was not used to check the table's D call, TRBD2. TRBV21-1 is flagged as a pseudogene. This CDR3 is built from 16 residues. This CDR3 reads CASSKNGPSGSNEQFF. In nucleotides, the CDR3 is TGTGCCAGCAGCAAAAATGGTCCTAGCGGCTCCAATGAGCAGTTCTTC.

V gene TRBV27 combines with J gene TRBJ2-2; a weak D match, TRBD2 (7 bases). From germline, CDR1 is MNHEY and CDR2 SMNVEV (reference sequence). With 3 bases removed from V and 4 bases from J, the gap between germline ends came to 12 bases. This CDR3 has 15 amino acids. CDR3: CASSFLGGRTGELFF. The DNA of the CDR3 is TGTGCCAGCAGTTTTTTGGGGGGGCGCACCGGGGAGCTGTTTTTT.

V is TRBV9 and J is TRBJ2-7; TRBD1 agrees at 8 bases. The CDR3 consists of 13 residues. Losses at the gene ends were 3 bases for V and 5 bases for J; bases not matched to a gene: 4. The germline gives CDR1 SGDLS, CDR2 YYNGEE. The CDR3 DNA is TGTGCCAGCAGCGGGACAGGGTTACACGAGCAGTACTTC. It translates to CASSGTGLHEQYF.

The sample holds a few counts of this clone. The chain employs TRBV2 and TRBJ1-4, with a possible D match to TRBD1 (6 bases). Germline values: CDR1 SNHLY, CDR2 FYNNEI. Trimming cost V 3 bases and J 9 bases, with 14 bases left between them. CDR3 length: 14 amino acids. The CDR3 loop is CASSELWTEKKLFF. CDR3 in DNA: TGTGCCAGCAGTGAGCTTTGGACAGAAAAAAAACTGTTTTTT.

The chain is built from TRBV7-9 and TRBJ1-2, with D maybe TRBD1 (6 bases). Germline CDR1 is SEHNR and CDR2 is FQNEAQ (reference sequence). CDR3 length: 14 residues. Trimming shortened V by 4 bases and J by 0 bases, and 9 bases separated the two germline ends. The CDR3 loop reads CASSYQGTNYGYTF. The CDR3 DNA reads TGTGCCAGCAGCTACCAGGGGACTAACTATGGCTACACCTTC.

The CDR3 sequence: CASSETSGSSYEQYF. CDR3 DNA sequence: TGTGCCAGCAGTGAGACTAGCGGGAGCTCCTACGAGCAGTACTTC. V gene TRBV6-1 combines with J gene TRBJ2-7; 12 bases are a match to TRBD2. After removal of 3 bases from V and 0 bases from J, the junction contained 0 bases not matched to a gene. Germline values: CDR1 MNHNS, CDR2 SASEGT. There are 15 residues in the CDR3.

V gene TRBV19 combines with J gene TRBJ1-4, with D perhaps TRBD1 (6 bases). V was clipped by 3 bases and J by 0 bases, with 11 bases between them. In germline, CDR1 is LNHDA, CDR2 SQIVND (reference sequence). This CDR3 has 16 residues. CDR3 DNA sequence: TGTGCCAGTAGTATGGACAGTGGAACAACTAATGAAAAACTGTTTTTT. This gives the protein CASSMDSGTTNEKLFF.

The V and J genes are TRBV5-6 and TRBJ2-6, with 11 bases fitting TRBD1. The CDR3 consists of 17 residues. Germline CDR1 reads SGHDT; CDR2 reads YYEEEE. Losses at the gene ends were 5 bases for V and 2 bases for J; bases not matched to a gene: 6. The CDR3 loop is CASRPGQGEAGANVLTF. In DNA form, the CDR3 reads TGTGCCAGCAGACCGGGACAGGGGGAAGCTGGGGCCAACGTCCTGACTTTC.

The J gene is TRBJ2-1, the V gene TRBV2, with a weak D call TRBD2 (7 bases). V gave up 6 bases and J gave up 0 bases, with 9 bases separating them. In germline, CDR1 is SNHLY, CDR2 FYNNEI. CDR3 length equals 14 residues. Written as DNA, the CDR3 is TGTGCCAGCAGCGGGGGGCTCTCCTACAATGAGCAGTTCTTC. Translating gives CASSGGLSYNEQFF.

V and J are TRBV9 and TRBJ2-1; unclear D gene. The CDR3 has 12 amino acids. V was pared by 3 bases and J by 13 bases, with 14 bases between. The germline V gene encodes CDR1 SGDLS and CDR2 YYNGEE. CDR3 bases: TGTGCCAGCAGCGCCTCTGGAGCGAGACAGTTCTTC. Its translation is CASSASGARQFF.

This clone has a single count. The chain combines TRBV5-1 with TRBJ2-3; 13 nucleotides match TRBD2. V lost 3 bases, J lost 5 bases, and 6 bases stayed unmatched. The germline V gene has CDR1 SGHRS and CDR2 YFSETQ. The CDR3 consists of 16 residues. The CDR3 region is CASSWRTSGRLDTQYF. In nucleotides, the CDR3 is TGCGCCAGCAGCTGGAGGACTAGCGGGAGACTAGATACGCAGTATTTT.

J is TRBJ1-2 and V is TRBV18, with TRBD1 matching over 10 bases. Unmatched junction bases numbered 15, after V lost 1 base and J lost 7 bases. Germline assignment: CDR1 KGHSH and CDR2 LQKENI. The CDR3 has 18 residues. CDR3 DNA: TGTGCCAGCTCACCACGGGGCGGACAGGGGGGCACCAGGTCTGGCTACACCTTC. Its translation is CASSPRGGQGGTRSGYTF.

The rearrangement joins TRBV6-5 to TRBJ2-2; no firm D call. The CDR3 runs to 14 residues. Trimming pared 2 bases from V and 6 bases from J, leaving 10 bases between. Per the germline V gene, CDR1 is MNHEY and CDR2 is SVGAGI. CDR3 sequence: CASSYRRGAGELFF. CDR3 DNA sequence: TGTGCCAGCAGTTACCGCAGAGGCGCCGGGGAGCTGTTTTTT.

The chain employs TRBV2 and TRBJ2-2; D could derive from TRBD1 or TRBD2 (5 bases each). The germline V and J ends were trimmed by 2 bases and 6 bases, with 31 bases remaining between them. This CDR3 region has 21 residues. CDR1 is SNHLY and CDR2 is FYNNEI in the germline V gene. CDR3 in DNA: TGTGCCAGCAGTGAAACGGGACGGAGCTTGGGTGGCTCAATTGTCCCCGGGGAGCTGTTTTTT. This translates into CASSETGRSLGGSIVPGELFF. Full variable domain (missing parts from reference TRBV2 and TRBJ2-2): EPEVTQTPSHQVTQMGQEVILRCVPISNHLYFYWYRQILGQKVEFLVSFYNNEISEKSEIFDDQFSVERPDGSNFTLKIRSTKLEDSAMYFCASSETGRSLGGSIVPGELFFGEGSRLTVL.

This clone has only a few counts. Here the CDR3 reads CASSATRGHEQYF. CDR3 DNA: TGTGCCAGCAGCGCAACCAGGGGTCACGAGCAGTACTTC. This chain connects TRBV5-4 to TRBJ2-7; tentatively, D is TRBD1 (6 bases). The ends were cut back, 4 bases at V and 5 bases at J, with 13 bases in the middle. This CDR3 is built from 13 residues. Per germline, CDR1 SGHNT and CDR2 YYREEE (reference sequence).

This chain joins TRBV3-1 (or the pseudogene TRBV3-2) and TRBJ1-4; 7 bases are a match to TRBD1. CDR1 is LGHDT and CDR2 is YNNKEL in the germline V gene (reference sequence). Unmatched junction bases numbered 2, after V lost 3 bases and J lost 4 bases. The CDR3 runs 14 residues. The CDR3 is CASSQGQLNEKLFF. CDR3 bases: TGTGCCAGCAGCCAGGGACAGCTTAATGAAAAACTGTTTTTT.

J is TRBJ1-4 and V is TRBV7-2; D is perhaps TRBD1 (6 bases). Looked up from germline, CDR1 is SGHTA and CDR2 is FQGNSA. The V end lost 3 bases, the J end lost 0 bases, and 17 bases lay between the germline ends. The CDR3 spans 18 residues. The CDR3 sequence: CASSFSGQFSATNEKLFF. The CDR3 DNA sequence: TGTGCCAGCAGCTTTAGCGGACAGTTTTCTGCAACTAATGAAAAACTGTTTTTT.

This clone was detected only a few times. V and J are TRBV2 and TRBJ1-1; 7 positions agree with TRBD1. The ends lost 5 bases at V and 3 bases at J; junction bases unmatched: 15. This CDR3 spans 17 amino acids. CDR1 and CDR2 (germline): SNHLY, FYNNEI. The CDR3 region is CASSLSRGWSSDTEAFF. The CDR3 DNA reads TGTGCCAGCAGTTTATCCAGGGGGTGGAGTTCGGACACTGAAGCTTTCTTT.

The gene calls are TRBV12-5 and TRBJ1-2, with D hard to call. CDR1 and CDR2 (germline): LGHNT, FRNRAP. V dropped 4 bases and J dropped 4 bases, with 13 bases sitting between them. The CDR3 has 14 residues. CDR3 nucleotides: TGTGCTAGTGGTTCCGAGGCTACCTTCTATGGCTACACCTTC. Its protein is CASGSEATFYGYTF. Full variable domain (outside the CDR3, taken from reference TRBV12-5 and TRBJ1-2): DARVTQTPRHKVTEMGQEVTMRCQPILGHNTVFWYRQTMMQGLELLAYFRNRAPLDDSGMPKDRFSAEMPDATLATLKIQPSEPRDSAVYFCASGSEATFYGYTFGSGTRLTVV.

The rearrangement links TRBV5-4 to TRBJ2-7, with D hard to call. CDR3 length: 12 residues. Germline V gene data show CDR1 as SGHNT and CDR2 as YYREEE (reference sequence). V shed 1 base and J shed 3 bases, with 5 bases lying between them. CDR3 sequence: CASSLLVYEQYF. The CDR3 DNA reads TGTGCCAGCAGCTTGTTAGTCTACGAGCAGTACTTC. The whole variable domain, filled in from reference TRBV5-4 and TRBJ2-7, reads ETGVTQSPTHLIKTRGQQVTLRCSSQSGHNTVSWYQQALGQGPQFIFQYYREEENGRGNFPPRFSGLQFPNYSSELNVNALELDDSALYLCASSLLVYEQYFGPGTRLTVT.

V gene TRBV7-9 combines with J gene TRBJ1-2, with 9 bases lining up with TRBD1. Germline CDR1 is SEHNR and CDR2 is FQNEAQ (reference sequence). This CDR3 is 14 amino acids long. The ends lost 5 bases at V and 5 bases at J; junction bases unmatched: 6. The chain's CDR3 is CASSRQGVGYGYTF. In nucleotides, the CDR3 is TGTGCCAGCAGCCGACAGGGGGTAGGGTATGGCTACACCTTC.

Only a few counts were recorded for this clone. The rearrangement uses TRBV6-5 and TRBJ2-1; 9 bases agree with TRBD2. This CDR3 contains 14 residues. Germline CDR1 MNHEY, CDR2 SVGAGI. The ends lost 5 bases at V and 6 bases at J; junction bases unmatched: 5. The CDR3 coding sequence is TGTGCCAGCAGTCCGGGACTAGCCTCCAATGAGCAGTTCTTC. Translation gives CASSPGLASNEQFF.

The gene calls are TRBV23-1 and TRBJ1-4, with D unclear. TRBV23-1 is recorded as an ORF, its role being uncertain. V was clipped by 0 bases and J by 3 bases, with 11 bases between them. This CDR3 region has 16 residues. In DNA, the CDR3 is TGCGCCAGCAGTCAATCCTCGCGGATAGCTAATGAAAAACTGTTTTTT. The encoded protein is CASSQSSRIANEKLFF.

The chain recombines TRBV15 with TRBJ2-3, with D unresolved. CDR1 is LNHNV, CDR2 YYDKDF, per germline (reference sequence). Trimming shortened V by 5 bases and J by 11 bases, and 17 bases separated the two germline ends. CDR3 size: 13 residues. In DNA, the CDR3 is TGTGCCACCAGCCTCGTGGTAGGTTGGATGCAGTATTTT. The encoded protein is CATSLVVGWMQYF.

The V gene is TRBV10-2, the J gene TRBJ1-2; TRBD1 matches 7 bases. Germline loops: CDR1 WSHSY, CDR2 SAAADI. The length of the CDR3 is 14 residues. Germline trimming cut 0 bases from V and 4 bases from J; bases unmatched to any gene: 2. This CDR3 reads CASSESGGGYGYTF. The CDR3 DNA follows: TGCGCCAGCAGTGAGTCAGGGGGCGGCTATGGCTACACCTTC.

The CDR3 here is CASSSAPSEKLFF. The DNA of the CDR3 is TGTGCCAGCAGTTCGGCTCCAAGTGAAAAACTGTTTTTT. The V gene is TRBV28, the J gene TRBJ1-4, with D uncertain. Germline V gives CDR1 MDHEN, CDR2 SYDVKM. V lost 4 bases, J lost 7 bases, and 10 bases lay in between. This CDR3 comprises 13 residues.

This clone was seen a single time. The CDR3 nucleotides read TGTGCCGGGTCTCACAGGTACAATGAGCAGTTCTTC. This translates into CAGSHRYNEQFF. This chain uses TRBV6-5 with TRBJ2-1; TRBD1 might be the D (5 bases). The V end was cut by 11 bases, the J end by 4 bases, with 12 bases between. The germline V gene has CDR1 MNHEY and CDR2 SVGAGI. The CDR3 has 12 residues.

This chain connects TRBV24-1 to TRBJ2-7; D possibly corresponds to TRBD1 (6 bases). Trimming pared 0 bases from V and 2 bases from J, leaving 10 bases between. This CDR3 contains 15 residues. Germline V gene data show CDR1 as KGHDR and CDR2 as SFDVKD. The CDR3 sequence: CATSDLKGDTYEQYF. As DNA, the CDR3 is TGTGCCACCAGTGATTTGAAGGGGGACACCTACGAGCAGTACTTC.